This T cell receptor (beta chain) was identified during a study of cytomegalovirus exposure and HLA in healthy donors. Whole-study findings and limits: Productive status was seen about 90% or about 30% of the time for most TCR beta V segments in an earlier analysis.

On this clone: Its specificity is unknown.

The V segment lost 8 bases and the J segment 6 bases; nucleotides outside the gene matches: 3. The CDR3 runs 11 residues. The germline V gene encodes CDR1 WNHNN and CDR2 SYGVQD (reference sequence). The PCR ran on 60 Vbeta and 13 Jbeta primers. The assay was immunoSEQ multiplex PCR, and TCRdb's table has in-frame clones only and misses some. The table lists roughly 130,000 clones, 75% to 85% of them singletons. Input material: PBMCs. The chain uses TRBV10-1 and TRBJ1-2; 7 bases are shared with TRBD1. The sequence was obtained from a woman aged 18-29 years in good health and CMV-seropositive. CDR3 amino acids: CASLGTDGYTF. CDR3 sequence (DNA): TGCGCCAGCCTAGGGACAGATGGCTACACCTTC.